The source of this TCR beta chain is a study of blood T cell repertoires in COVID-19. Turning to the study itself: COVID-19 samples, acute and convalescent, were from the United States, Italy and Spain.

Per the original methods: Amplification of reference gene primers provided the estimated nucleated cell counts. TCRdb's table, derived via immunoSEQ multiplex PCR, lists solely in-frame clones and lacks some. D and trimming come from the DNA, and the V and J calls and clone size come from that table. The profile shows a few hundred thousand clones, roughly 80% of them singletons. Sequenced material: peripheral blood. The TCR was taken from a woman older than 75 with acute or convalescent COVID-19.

Written as DNA, the CDR3 is TGTGCCACCGGCCCCACAGGCTCTAATTCCTACGAGCAGTACTTC. It specifies CATGPTGSNSYEQYF. The gene calls are TRBV27 and TRBJ2-7; D is perhaps TRBD1 (5 bases). Germline V gene lookup returns CDR1 MNHEY and CDR2 SMNVEV (reference sequence). The CDR3 length is 15 residues. Trimming took 10 bases from V and 1 from J, leaving 20 bases between them.